These 3 T cell receptor beta chains came from one sample sequenced in a study of ipilimumab plus nivolumab after autologous stem cell transplantation. TCRdb keeps only in-frame clones here, not all; method: immunoSEQ multiplex PCR. Here the sample spans about 84,000 clones, around 80% being singletons. The sequenced sample was PBMCs, obtained in a trial of ipilimumab plus nivolumab as post-transplant consolidation. The receptors shown here come from a male donor with diffuse large B-cell lymphoma.

The rearrangement uses TRBV7-9 and TRBJ2-5; D possibly corresponds to TRBD1 (5 bases). Looked up from germline, CDR1 is SEHNR and CDR2 is FQNEAQ (reference sequence). Trimming cost V 5 bases and J 7 bases, with 17 bases left between them. The CDR3 has 14 residues. This chain's CDR3 is CASSQDSASATQYF. DNA of the CDR3: TGTGCCAGCAGCCAAGACAGTGCATCAGCGACCCAGTACTTC.

CDR3 bases: TGTGCCAGCAGCGCCTACCCAGGTCTAAATGAGCAGTTCTTC. Translating it yields CASSAYPGLNEQFF. The chain links TRBV9 to TRBJ2-1; D unresolved. V was cut by 3 bases and J by 7 bases, with 14 bases left in between. CDR3 length equals 14 residues. Germline CDR1 and CDR2: SGDLS and YYNGEE.

This clone was counted a single time. The chain's CDR3 is CASSYVGGGTEAFF. The DNA for the CDR3 is TGTGCCAGCAGTTACGTAGGGGGAGGGACTGAAGCTTTCTTT. This chain links TRBV6-5 with TRBJ1-1, with D perhaps TRBD1 (6 bases). Germline V gene lookup returns CDR1 MNHEY and CDR2 SVGAGI. The CDR3 totals 14 residues. The V end lost 2 bases, the J end lost 5 bases, and 12 bases lay between the germline ends.